This T cell receptor (beta chain) was sequenced during a study of shared clonotypes between healthy human individuals. Findings and caveats of the study: As a rule, naive subsets had a larger estimated richness than memory subsets.

TCRdb's copy holds only in-frame clones and misses some; the assay was immunoSEQ multiplex PCR. The table records 950,000 to 1,300,000 clones, about 75% of them present only once. Trimming took off 4 bases at V and 0 bases at J, with 1 base between the two ends. Germline V CDR1 and CDR2: SNHLY, FYNNEI. There are 12 residues in the CDR3. Concerning this clone itself: Its antigen is unidentified.

Sequencing was done on a sample of memory CD4+ T cells sorted from blood. As to subset: CD45RA-negative fraction. The sequence was collected from a man aged 18 to 29 in good health. This chain connects TRBV2 to TRBJ2-4, with D unclear. In nucleotides, the CDR3 is TGTGCCAGCAGTGCAGCCAAAAACATTCAGTACTTC. The encoded protein is CASSAAKNIQYF.